This is a list of T cell receptor beta chains from one sample in a study of OX40 agonist ivuxolimab in advanced cancers. The assay was immunoSEQ multiplex PCR, and TCRdb's table has in-frame clones only and misses some. The sample has tens of thousands of clones, about 80% seen once. Sequences were derived from CD4+ or CD8+ T cells sorted from blood, sampled in a trial of the OX40 agonist ivuxolimab. These receptors all stem from an adult with an advanced solid tumor such as melanoma, head and neck, liver or kidney cancer. CDR3s include the opening cysteine and the closing phenylalanine or tryptophan. A D gene is named only where the DNA matches it firmly. Clone size is given for some rows only: seen once, a few or many times, or a class if the clone is expanded.

CDR3 protein | D gene | clone size | V gene
CASSDWGRDTQYF | NA | NA | TRBV6-1
CASSGTAREQYF | NA | NA | TRBV6-1
CSARDVNTQYF | NA | few | TRBV20-1
CASSQDRYSNQPQHF | NA | NA | TRBV14
CASSLVGETQYF | NA | NA | TRBV7-6
CASSHGSPGSITYEQYF | NA | NA | TRBV11-2
CASTYSRGDGYTF | NA | NA | TRBV6-5
CASSNRGANEKLFF | TRBD1 | NA | TRBV9
CASNSGYEQFF | NA | NA | TRBV25-1
CASSESGARTEAFF | NA | NA | TRBV2
CASSPAWTSRGETQYF | TRBD2 | NA | TRBV27
CAISESRAVYF | NA | NA | TRBV10-3
CASRGGGDHEQYF | NA | NA | TRBV2
CASRDTGGNTIYF | NA | few | TRBV10-1
CASSQDGAAVEQFF | NA | NA | TRBV4-2
CASSYSAATSGNEQFF | TRBD2 | few | TRBV6-5
CASSSRQANLFQRDSYNEQFF | NA | few | TRBV5-1
CASSSLRTGHRGGYTF | TRBD1 | NA | TRBV5-1
CASSLVFSYYYGYTF | NA | NA | TRBV7-9
CASSGSGGHGYTF | TRBD1 | few | TRBV6-1
CAISESNRIQYF | NA | NA | TRBV10-3
CASSLTTGFEETQYF | NA | NA | TRBV5-1
CASSGDRPRGDTEAFF | TRBD1 | NA | TRBV5-4
CASSPSGRADTQYF | TRBD2 | NA | TRBV6-6
CAWTQGLGDEKLFF | NA | NA | TRBV30
CASRHGLFSSYEQYF | NA | NA | TRBV28
CASSTGIANYGYTF | NA | NA | TRBV19
CASTPGHYTDTQYF | NA | NA | TRBV27
CASSIPGAAPGAFF | NA | NA | TRBV19
CASRPPGTQGGYTF | NA | few | TRBV2
CASSQGEDQPQHF | NA | NA | TRBV14
CASSYLGGQYF | NA | NA | TRBV6-1
CAISGARQGDNTEAFF | TRBD1 | NA | TRBV10-3
CASSFTGSDTEAFF | NA | NA | TRBV6-6
CASTRDGSGNTIYF | NA | NA | TRBV6-1
CASSLYTGGTEAFF | TRBD1 | NA | TRBV2
CASRKDSHYEQYF | NA | NA | TRBV5-6
CASTRVGGAYEQYF | TRBD1 | NA | TRBV6-1
CASRLAGNYNEQFF | TRBD2 | NA | TRBV9
CASSLIQTWGETQYF | NA | NA | TRBV18
CASSSEAGTTEAFF | NA | once | TRBV5-1
CASSHIAGAGSLSNQPQHF | NA | NA | TRBV4-1
CASSDSNQPQHF | NA | NA | TRBV7-2
CRGTGGTEAFF | TRBD1 | NA | TRBV20-1
CASSLLGGVTEAFF | NA | NA | TRBV7-3
CASRILSVNTEAFF | NA | NA | TRBV27